These T cell receptor beta chains were read from a single sample in a study of blood T cell repertoires in COVID-19. Method: immunoSEQ multiplex PCR; TCRdb's copy keeps in-frame clones and lacks some. The sample carries about 400,000 clones, roughly 86% recorded once. Input material: PBMCs or T cells enriched from blood (not recorded which). These receptors were collected from a woman aged 40 to 55 with acute COVID-19. Each CDR3 is given with its conserved first and last residue. D genes are given only for firm matches. For some rows the clone size is stated as once, few or many, or as a class when expanded; others skip it.

>TRBV3-1/TRBV3-2|TRBD2|TRBJ2-1|NA
CASSQGRASGGNNEQFF
TGTGCCAGCAGCCAAGGCCGGGCCAGCGGGGGTAACAATGAGCAGTTCTTC
>TRBV6-5|TRBD1|TRBJ1-4|NA
CASTSQGGINEKLFF
TGTGCCAGCACGTCACAGGGGGGTATTAATGAAAAACTGTTTTTT
>TRBV5-5|NA|TRBJ2-7|NA
CASSRQSDGYEQYF
TGTGCCAGCAGTCGACAATCAGACGGCTACGAGCAGTACTTC
>TRBV24-1|NA|TRBJ2-1|NA
CATSDRDIRSYNEQFF
TGTGCCACCAGTGACCGGGACATACGCTCCTACAATGAGCAGTTCTTC
>TRBV30|NA|TRBJ1-3|NA
CAWSRGPGNTIYF
TGTGCCTGGAGTAGGGGTCCTGGAAACACCATATATTTT
>TRBV5-1|NA|TRBJ2-7|NA
CASSLGRGASEQYF
TGCGCCAGCAGCTTGGGCCGGGGGGCGAGCGAGCAGTACTTC
>TRBV7-8|NA|TRBJ2-1|NA
CASSLRAGISYNEQFF
TGTGCCAGCAGCCTTCGGGCGGGGATTTCTTACAATGAGCAGTTCTTC
>TRBV10-3|TRBD1|TRBJ2-7|NA
CAGDRGNYEQYF
TGTGCCGGGGACAGGGGAAATTACGAGCAGTACTTC
>TRBV21-1|NA|TRBJ1-2|few
CASSKNGPGTGDGYTF
TGTGCCAGCAGCAAAAACGGACCCGGGACAGGGGATGGCTACACCTTC
>TRBV27|NA|TRBJ1-5|NA
CASSLLGVGQPQHF
TGTGCCAGCAGTTTACTCGGGGTAGGTCAGCCCCAGCATTTT
>TRBV5-8|NA|TRBJ2-7|NA
CASSFPGSSYEQYF
TGTGCCAGCAGCTTCCCTGGGAGCTCCTACGAGCAGTACTTC
>TRBV7-7|TRBD2|TRBJ2-3|NA
CASSLSKGLGGDTQYF
TGTGCCAGCAGCTTATCCAAAGGACTAGGAGGAGATACGCAGTATTTT
>TRBV7-8|NA|TRBJ1-2|NA
CASSLGYSRNYGYTF
TGTGCCAGCAGCTTAGGATACAGCAGAAACTATGGCTACACCTTC
>TRBV7-9|TRBD2|TRBJ2-1|NA
CASSPKIAGASYNEQFF
TGTGCCAGCAGCCCAAAGATAGCGGGGGCCTCCTACAATGAGCAGTTCTTC
>TRBV9|NA|TRBJ1-1|NA
CASSVEGQNTEAFF
TGTGCCAGCAGCGTAGAGGGACAGAACACTGAAGCTTTCTTT
>TRBV6-5|NA|TRBJ2-2|NA
CASIGGQINTGELFF
TGTGCCAGCATTGGTGGGCAAATAAACACCGGGGAGCTGTTTTTT
>TRBV5-4|TRBD2|TRBJ2-7|NA
CASSGPGGAHEQYF
TGTGCCAGCAGCGGTCCCGGGGGGGCCCACGAGCAGTACTTC
>TRBV27|TRBD1|TRBJ1-2|NA
CASSSGQGASYGYTF
TGTGCCAGCAGTTCCGGACAGGGGGCGAGCTATGGCTACACCTTC
>TRBV5-6|NA|TRBJ2-3|NA
CASSPRPGADTQYF
TGTGCCAGCAGCCCCCGGCCCGGGGCAGATACGCAGTATTTT
>TRBV27|NA|TRBJ1-1|NA
CASSLYFDTEAFF
TGTGCCAGCAGTTTATATTTCGACACTGAAGCTTTCTTT
>TRBV5-8|NA|TRBJ1-5|NA
CASSLGGLNNQPQHF
TGTGCCAGCAGCTTAGGGGGTTTGAACAATCAGCCCCAGCATTTT
>TRBV4-2|TRBD2|TRBJ2-1|NA
CASSQAGGSGGIYNEQFF
TGTGCCAGCAGCCAAGCCGGCGGTAGCGGGGGGATATACAATGAGCAGTTCTTC
>TRBV5-4|TRBD2|TRBJ2-7|NA
CASSNGLGDSYEQYF
TGTGCCAGCAGCAACGGACTAGGGGACTCCTACGAGCAGTACTTC
>TRBV6-5|TRBD2|TRBJ2-3|NA
CASNRGAGGGDTQYF
TGTGCCAGCAATCGAGGAGCGGGGGGCGGAGATACGCAGTATTTT
>TRBV12-3/TRBV12-4|NA|TRBJ1-2|NA
CASSLYLNYGYTF
TGTGCCAGCAGTTTATACCTAAACTATGGCTACACCTTC
>TRBV27|TRBD2|TRBJ2-1|NA
CASSLRRGGQYNEQFF
TGTGCCAGCAGTTTACGGCGGGGGGGCCAGTACAATGAGCAGTTCTTC
>TRBV11-2|NA|TRBJ1-1|NA
CASSLYDPGAFF
TGTGCCAGCAGCTTATACGATCCGGGAGCTTTCTTT
>TRBV2|NA|TRBJ2-3|NA
CASSGGGEVTQYF
TGTGCCAGCAGTGGAGGGGGGGAGGTTACGCAGTATTTT
>TRBV6-5|NA|TRBJ1-1|NA
CATQWGGARTEAFF
TGTGCCACCCAATGGGGGGGCGCCCGGACTGAAGCTTTCTTT
>TRBV6-5|TRBD1|TRBJ2-1|few
CASSRTGTGEREQFF
TGTGCCAGCAGCCGAACCGGGACAGGGGAAAGGGAGCAGTTCTTC
>TRBV19|NA|TRBJ2-5|NA
CASNRGTEVETQYF
TGTGCCAGTAATCGCGGGACAGAAGTAGAGACCCAGTACTTC
>TRBV11-3|NA|TRBJ2-7|few
CASSQGYVPAIEQYF
TGTGCCAGCAGCCAGGGATATGTTCCCGCGATCGAGCAGTACTTC